The clone carrying this TCR beta chain has just one count. The data stem from a study of blood T cell repertoires in COVID-19. Study details: Sites in the United States, Italy and Spain provided acute and convalescent COVID-19 samples. From T cells, B-cell-depleted T cells, or PBMCs came the material, which was cDNA or gDNA.

In the source study's methods: The assay estimated nucleated cells by amplifying reference gene primers. Generated by immunoSEQ multiplex PCR, the TCRdb table keeps only in-frame clones and is missing some. D and trimming come from the DNA, and the V and J calls and clone size come from that table. The sample yields about 270,000 clones, around 89% seen once. Grouping used clinical history reported by participants in a survey and questionnaire. Germline lookup yields CDR1 GTSNPN and CDR2 SVGIG (reference sequence). This CDR3 contains 13 residues. Deletions cut 2 bases from V and 0 bases from J, with 8 bases between.

The sample was PBMCs or T cells enriched from blood (not recorded which). The V call is TRBV30, the J call TRBJ2-7; no clear D. The TCR comes from a young woman with acute COVID-19. The CDR3: CAWSQRSSYEQYF. CDR3 DNA sequence: TGTGCCTGGAGTCAAAGGAGCTCCTACGAGCAGTACTTC. Full variable domain (rest looked up from reference TRBV30 and TRBJ2-7): SQTIHQWPATLVQPVGSPLSLECTVEGTSNPNLYWYRQAAGRGLQLLFYSVGIGQISSEVPQNLSASRPQDRQFILSSKKLLLSDSGFYLCAWSQRSSYEQYFGPGTRLTVT.